The 10 T cell receptor beta chains given below trace back to one sample, sequenced in a study of cytomegalovirus exposure and HLA in healthy donors. Primers for the PCR totalled 60 Vbeta and 13 Jbeta. Libraries were prepared by immunoSEQ multiplex PCR; TCRdb keeps only in-frame clonotypes and omits some of them. The data contain about 63,000 clones, 75% to 90% of them singletons. The source material was PBMCs. The receptors were gathered from a woman aged 25 to 45 in good health and CMV-seropositive.

This sequence joins TRBV7-2 and TRBJ2-7, with TRBD1 matching over 10 bases. The CDR3 sequence is 15 residues long. CDR1 is SGHTA, CDR2 FQGNSA, per germline. V lost 1 base, J lost 5 bases, and 5 bases stayed unmatched. The CDR3: CASSLGGQGRHEQYF. CDR3 nucleotides: TGTGCCAGCAGCTTAGGGGGACAGGGGAGACACGAGCAGTACTTC.

The J gene is TRBJ2-1, the V gene TRBV5-1; 9 bases are shared with TRBD1. Looked up from germline, CDR1 is SGHRS and CDR2 is YFSETQ. V dropped 4 bases and J dropped 1; count of bases not matched to a gene: 3. CDR3 size: 15 residues. For the CDR3, the DNA is TGCGCCAGCAGCAGGGGGACAGGGTCCTACAATGAGCAGTTCTTC. It codes for CASSRGTGSYNEQFF.

The chain couples TRBV23-1 to TRBJ1-5, with no clear D. TRBV23-1 is placed among ORFs of uncertain function. V was cut by 9 bases and J by 4 bases, with 10 bases left in between. The CDR3 covers 12 residues. CDR3 DNA: TGCGCCAGGGGAGTAAAAAATCAGCCCCAGCATTTT. As protein: CARGVKNQPQHF.

V and J are TRBV7-9 and TRBJ2-7; D remains ambiguous. Trimming pared 1 base from V and 6 bases from J, leaving 4 bases between. CDR1 and CDR2 from the germline V gene are SEHNR and FQNEAQ (reference sequence). The CDR3 spans 11 residues. The CDR3 sequence is CASSLEREQYF. The DNA for the CDR3 is TGTGCCAGCAGCTTAGAGCGCGAGCAGTACTTC.

This chain joins TRBV7-7 and TRBJ2-7; 8 bases match TRBD1. V shed 5 bases and J 6 bases; nucleotides not matched to a gene: 6. Germline V gene sequence: CDR1 SSHAT, CDR2 FNYEAQ (reference sequence). This CDR3 contains 13 residues. CDR3 protein: CASSPDRVGEQYF. The CDR3, as DNA: TGTGCCAGCAGCCCGGACAGGGTGGGCGAGCAGTACTTC.

The chain combines TRBV19 with TRBJ1-3, with D maybe TRBD1 (5 bases). V dropped 2 bases and J dropped 3 bases, with 8 bases sitting between them. Germline values: CDR1 LNHDA, CDR2 SQIVND (reference sequence). This CDR3 spans 14 amino acids. The CDR3 spells CASSIQGFGNTIYF. The CDR3 region has the DNA TGTGCCAGTAGTATACAGGGTTTTGGAAACACCATATATTTT.

This clone occurred a few times. This rearrangement joins TRBV15 to TRBJ2-5; 9 bases map to TRBD1. The J segment lost 4 bases and the V segment lost 3 bases, leaving 6 bases of the junction unmatched. This CDR3 has 15 residues. CDR1 is LNHNV and CDR2 is YYDKDF in the germline V gene (reference sequence). Here the CDR3 reads CATSRAQGASETQYF. CDR3 coding DNA: TGTGCCACCAGCAGGGCACAGGGGGCATCAGAGACCCAGTACTTC.

The gene calls are TRBV19 and TRBJ2-7; TRBD1 matches at 10 bases. CDR3 length: 14 residues. Germline V gene data show CDR1 as LNHDA and CDR2 as SQIVND (reference sequence). Losses at the gene ends were 5 bases for V and 4 bases for J; bases not matched to a gene: 5. The CDR3 coding sequence is TGTGCCAGTAGTTCGACAGGGGGCCCGTACGAGCAGTACTTC. Encoded protein: CASSSTGGPYEQYF.

This rearrangement joins TRBV28 to TRBJ2-5, with 7 bases identical to TRBD1. Trimming cost V 3 bases and J 8 bases; bases outside gene matches: 6. Germline V lookup: CDR1 MDHEN, CDR2 SYDVKM. The CDR3 is made up of 13 amino acids. Written as DNA, the CDR3 is TGTGCCAGCAGTTTGGGACAGTCAGATACCCAGTACTTC. Translation: CASSLGQSDTQYF.

V is TRBV19 and J is TRBJ1-5; possible D gene TRBD1, 6 bases. Trimming shortened V by 5 bases and J by 1 base, and 9 bases separated the two germline ends. CDR1 and CDR2 from the germline V gene are LNHDA and SQIVND (reference sequence). There are 14 residues in the CDR3. The chain's CDR3 is CASSSDRSNQPQHF. The CDR3 region has the DNA TGTGCCAGTAGTTCAGACAGGAGCAATCAGCCCCAGCATTTT.